This TCR beta chain derives from a study of shared clonotypes between healthy human individuals. Study background: CD4 naive and memory got three plates each, CD8 naive two, CD8 memory one.

Terminally differentiated effector memory CD45RA+ cells were excluded from the naive CD8 cells, which were CD45RO-negative and positively selected for CCR7. Nashville, Tennessee was home to all donors, who were Caucasian adults. The CDR3 is 11 amino acids. CDR1 and CDR2 from the germline V gene are SQVTM and ANQGSEA. V was shortened by 8 bases and J by 5 bases, with 10 bases between the two germline ends. In its sample, this clone was seen once. The table came from immunoSEQ multiplex PCR; TCRdb's copy has only in-frame clones and leaves some out. The repertoire has some 2,100,000 clones, roughly 91% of them found once; the top ten carry around 1.7%.

Material: naive CD8+ T cells from PBMCs. V and J are TRBV29-1 and TRBJ2-1; D is possibly TRBD2 (5 bases). The source is a man younger than 35 in good health. Some clones in this sample may be carry-over from other donors' samples. CDR3 sequence (DNA): TGCAGCTCCCGAGCGGACAATGAGCAGTTCTTC. This sequence encodes CSSRADNEQFF.